A selection of T cell receptor beta chains follows, all from one sample in a study of metastatic and nonmetastatic thyroid tumors. MiXCR re-clonotyped the PCR reads for TCRdb. The sample includes about 22,000 clones, more than 30% of them seen just once. Input material: blood. The receptors were sampled from a male donor with papillary thyroid cancer or a benign thyroid nodule (not recorded which). Some clones in this sample may be carry-over from other donors' samples. Both conserved end residues are trimmed from each CDR3.

TRBJ2-1 | 11 | TRBV5-5 | ASSFGGYNEQF
TRBJ2-7 | 14 | TRBV4-1 | ASSQVVTSGTYEQY
TRBJ1-5 | 13 | TRBV6-1 | ASSEKVGLYQPQH
TRBJ2-3 | 12 | TRBV6-1 | ASSYTAGTDTQY
TRBJ1-1 | 12 | TRBV7-2 | ASSLMQGAAEAF
TRBJ2-7 | 12 | TRBV20-1 | SAETSGPSYEQY
TRBJ2-7 | 12 | TRBV12-5 | ASGLDGDSYEQY
TRBJ2-1 | 11 | TRBV27 | ASSIDRVNEQF
TRBJ1-6 | 12 | TRBV20-1 | SAPDRERKSPLH
TRBJ1-1 | 12 | TRBV6-6 | ASSYRGQNTEAF
TRBJ1-1 | 10 | TRBV5-1 | ASSPAQGQAF
TRBJ2-1 | 11 | TRBV7-8 | ATAGTIYNEQF
TRBJ2-2 | 11 | TRBV20-1 | SALPLNTGELF
TRBJ1-2 | 13 | TRBV19 | ASSASPDSYYGYT
TRBJ2-7 | 13 | TRBV20-1 | SARDLTSGVYEQY
TRBJ1-6 | 13 | TRBV12-3/TRBV12-4 | ASNYGGWDNSPLH
TRBJ1-4 | 13 | TRBV4-2 | ASSRTGGVDEKLF
TRBJ1-1 | 13 | TRBV7-9 | ASSLPQGANTEAF
TRBJ2-2 | 12 | TRBV6-1 | ASSRVVDTEELF
TRBJ2-1 | 11 | TRBV20-1 | SARGWTVFEQF
TRBJ2-7 | 12 | TRBV5-1 | ASSLAGIEYEQY
TRBJ1-5 | 11 | TRBV6-6 | ASSYSQGGPQH
TRBJ2-7 | 11 | TRBV20-1 | SAREPGLIEQY
TRBJ1-2 | 12 | TRBV14 | ASSPGLSNYGYT
TRBJ2-7 | 12 | TRBV10-3 | AISEFSGSYEQY
TRBJ1-3 | 14 | TRBV18 | ASSPMGTTSGNTIY
TRBJ2-1 | 16 | TRBV6-2/TRBV6-3 | ASSYTPGQVGSWVGQF
TRBJ2-1 | 13 | TRBV7-2 | ASSLVASGYNEQF
TRBJ2-1 | 11 | TRBV7-2 | ASNTVVYNEQF
TRBJ2-3 | 9 | TRBV5-5 | ASSFTDTQY
TRBJ1-2 | 15 | TRBV6-6 | ASSPTGGGGRGYGYT
TRBJ2-3 | 13 | TRBV2 | ASSSGQASTDTQY
TRBJ2-2 | 17 | TRBV6-6 | ASGGQTSGRGLGTGELF
TRBJ2-2 | 16 | TRBV3-1 | ASSQDLVLAGVSGELF
TRBJ2-2 | 14 | TRBV9 | ASSVDPGAHTGELF
TRBJ1-6 | 12 | TRBV3-1 | ASSRGVGDSPLH
TRBJ2-7 | 14 | TRBV28 | ASHAPLGTGTYEQY
TRBJ2-1 | 10 | TRBV7-6 | ASNNSPREQF
TRBJ2-2 | 10 | TRBV20-1 | SARENSGELF
TRBJ2-1 | 15 | TRBV7-9 | ASSLDSGPSSYNEQF
TRBJ1-3 | 14 | TRBV5-1 | ASSLGLVDSGNTIY
TRBJ2-5 | 14 | TRBV20-1 | SATPYNRGEKETQY
TRBJ1-2 | 12 | TRBV20-1 | SARADRGRGGYT
TRBJ1-5 | 13 | TRBV6-2/TRBV6-3 | ASSPEGGGGQPQH
TRBJ2-7 | 11 | TRBV11-2 | ASSPQTGGEQY
TRBJ2-1 | 13 | TRBV11-2 | ASSYRTSGEGEQF
TRBJ1-5 | 13 | TRBV7-8 | ASSLVLGGNQPQH
TRBJ2-1 | 14 | TRBV27 | ASSPQVGFFYNEQF
TRBJ1-5 | 12 | TRBV12-3/TRBV12-4 | ASSTGTGGKPQH
TRBJ2-7 | 13 | TRBV28 | ASSQNADSLQEQY
TRBJ2-7 | 16 | TRBV4-1 | ASSQFLIARVSSYEQY
TRBJ2-1 | 15 | TRBV10-1 | ASSAGRPPSSYNEQF
TRBJ2-7 | 10 | TRBV12-3/TRBV12-4 | ASRDRADEQY
TRBJ1-1 | 11 | TRBV30 | AWGRSLNTEAF
TRBJ1-4 | 10 | TRBV28 | ASSFRGEKLF
TRBJ2-1 | 13 | TRBV4-2 | ASSQVGGRAAEQF
TRBJ2-7 | 12 | TRBV18 | ASSPKAGEHEQY